The 28 T cell receptor beta chains below were found in one sample sequenced in a study of tumor and adjacent non-tumor tissue in lung cancer. No cell sorting was done before RNA was extracted from the tissue. TCRbeta libraries were built with three rounds of nested PCR, modified from ARM-PCR. TCRdb reprocessed the multiplex PCR reads with MiXCR, giving one entry per CDR3 protein. The sample consists of about 76,000 distinct CDR3 sequences, about two thirds of them appearing once. The sequencing input was lung tumor tissue. The origin of the receptors is an older woman with non-small cell lung cancer.

The chain couples TRBV6-5 to TRBJ1-1; the match to TRBD1 covers 10 bases. The CDR3 runs to 17 residues. Per the germline V gene, CDR1 is MNHEY and CDR2 is SVGAGI. Trimming at V came to 1 base and at J to 6 bases, leaving 11 bases not matched to a gene. The CDR3 DNA is TGTGCCAGCAGTTACTATCGGACAGGGGGATTGGACTCTGAAGCTTTCTTT. Its protein is CASSYYRTGGLDSEAFF.

This clonotype was seen many times. The chain combines TRBV4-1 with TRBJ2-5, with D possibly TRBD1 on 5 matching bases. Between the trimmed V and J ends, which lost 2 bases and 4 bases, there was a span of 11 bases. The CDR3 contains 14 residues. Germline-derived CDR1 and CDR2 are MGHRA and YSYEKL. CDR3 sequence: CASSQQGAGETQYF. Written as DNA, the CDR3 is TGCGCCAGCAGCCAACAGGGCGCAGGAGAGACCCAGTACTTC.

Notes on this clonotype: Compared with germline, one end of the junction differs, possibly owing to a read error. The V call is TRBV4-2, the J call TRBJ2-2; 8 bases fit TRBD2. Germline CDR1 and CDR2: LGHNA and YNFKEQ. This CDR3 has 15 residues. The CDR3 is CASSSGRANTGELFF. The CDR3 nucleotides read TGTGCCAGCAGCTCCGGGAGGGCGAATACCGGGGAGCTGTTTTTT.

Remarks on this clonotype: It is likely a read error, because the conserved phenylalanine at the end of the CDR3 is missing. V and J are TRBV4-2 and TRBJ1-6, with D perhaps matching TRBD1 (6 bases). The CDR3 is 18 residues long. From germline, CDR1 is LGHNA and CDR2 YNFKEQ. Here the CDR3 reads CSSSQVLGARNYNSPLHS. CDR3 DNA: TGTTCCAGCAGCCAAGTTTTGGGGGCCCGCAACTATAATTCACCCCTCCACTCT.

The genes are TRBV10-3 and TRBJ1-2; TRBD1 might be the D (5 bases). Germline CDR1 reads ENHRY; CDR2 reads SYGVKD. The CDR3 loop spans 13 amino acids. The CDR3 nucleotides are TGTGCTCTAACGGGCCAGGGAACCTATGGCTACACCTTC. Translating gives CALTGQGTYGYTF.

V is TRBV29-1 and J is TRBJ1-1; possibly TRBD1 for D (5 bases). The germline gives CDR1 SQVTM, CDR2 ANQGSEA. CDR3 length: 14 amino acids. V was pared by 4 bases and J by 7 bases, with 19 bases between. The CDR3 sequence is CSVGLCGGDSEAFF. The CDR3 bases are TGCAGCGTTGGTTTGTGCGGGGGGGATAGTGAAGCTTTCTTT.

A word on this clonotype: A single base separates this from a much larger clone, so it may be a read error. V is TRBV20-1 and J is TRBJ2-1; 10 bases line up with TRBD2. From germline, CDR1 is DFQATT and CDR2 SNEGSKA (reference sequence). The CDR3 sequence is 16 residues long. V lost 7 bases, J lost 12 bases, and 21 bases stayed unmatched. The CDR3 bases are TGCAGTGGACATACAGGGGTGGCAGCGGGAGGGAGTCCGCAGTTCTTC. It specifies CSGHTGVAAGGSPQFF.

This clonotype was detected only a few times. A junction boundary mismatches the germline segment, possibly from a read error. The chain has TRBV12-3 or TRBV12-4 and TRBJ1-5, with TRBD1 matching over 7 bases. The CDR3 contains 14 residues. The CDR3 region is CASSPSGDSQSQHF. CDR3 nucleotides: TGTGCCAGCAGCCCTTCTGGGGACAGTCAGTCCCAGCATTTT.

Concerning this clonotype itself: The junction differs from germline at one of its ends, possibly a read error. This chain links TRBV6-5 with TRBJ2-1, with TRBD2 identical over 8 bases. The CDR3 sequence is 16 residues long. CDR1 is MNHEY and CDR2 is SVGAGI in the germline V gene. DNA for the CDR3: TGTACCAGCAATACGACCGGGACTAGAGTCCTCGATGAGCAGTTCTTC. Translating gives CTSNTTGTRVLDEQFF.

The table lists this clonotype with many counts. V and J are TRBV11-1 and TRBJ1-1; 10 bases are a match to TRBD1. V lost 5 bases to trimming and J lost 7 bases; unmatched junction nucleotides: 4. Germline V lookup: CDR1 SGHAT, CDR2 FQDESV (reference sequence). The CDR3 sequence is 13 residues long. The CDR3 loop is CASSPGTGDEAFF. The CDR3 nucleotides are TGTGCCAGCAGCCCCGGGACAGGGGATGAAGCTTTCTTT.

This clonotype was seen a handful of times. A much larger clone differs from this one at a single base, so this may be a read error. The chain links TRBV10-3 to TRBJ1-1, with D perhaps TRBD1 (5 bases). Trimming took 6 bases from V and 3 from J, leaving 14 bases between them. The CDR3 has 14 residues. Germline lookup yields CDR1 ENHRY and CDR2 SYGVKD. The CDR3 DNA sequence: TGTGCCATCAGCATCAGGGTTGAGGACACTGAAGCTTTCTTT. It codes for CAISIRVEDTEAFF.

This clonotype was seen ten or more times. This rearrangement joins TRBV19 to TRBJ2-5; D remains unclear. The germline V gene has CDR1 LNHDA and CDR2 SQIVND (reference sequence). With 0 bases removed from V and 5 bases from J, the gap between germline ends came to 1 base. This CDR3 is built from 11 residues. CDR3 sequence: CASSIEETQYF. CDR3 sequence (DNA): TGTGCCAGTAGTATAGAGGAGACCCAGTACTTC.

This chain connects TRBV4-1 to TRBJ2-7; 9 nucleotides line up with TRBD1. CDR1 is MGHRA and CDR2 is YSYEKL in the germline V gene. J gave up 10 bases and V 1 base, and 11 bases lay outside the gene matches. The CDR3 sequence is 15 residues long. The DNA of the CDR3 is TGCGCCAGCAGCCAAGGGGACAGGGAGTGGGGCTACCAGTACTTC. Its protein is CASSQGDREWGYQYF.

With regard to this clonotype: This may be a read error, as it is one base from a much larger clone. This chain uses TRBV5-4 with TRBJ2-1; possibly TRBD2 for D (5 bases). The CDR3 contains 13 residues. The V and J ends lost 8 bases and 5 bases respectively, with 14 bases between them. Germline values: CDR1 SGHNT, CDR2 YYREEE (reference sequence). Here the CDR3 reads CASQREPHNEQFF. The CDR3 DNA follows: TGTGCCAGTCAGAGGGAGCCACACAATGAGCAGTTCTTC.

Only a few counts were recorded for this clonotype. A much larger clone differs from this one at a single base, so this may be a read error. The rearrangement joins TRBV7-9 to TRBJ2-6, with D tentatively TRBD2 (5 bases). The CDR3 runs 17 residues. Germline V gives CDR1 SEHNR, CDR2 FQNEAQ (reference sequence). V was pared by 3 bases and J by 2 bases, with 14 bases between. The DNA for the CDR3 is TGTGCCAGCAGCTTTATACGGGATCATACTGGGGCCAACGTCCTGACTTTC. Amino acid sequence: CASSFIRDHTGANVLTF.

The V call is TRBV24-1, the J call TRBJ2-3; D remains ambiguous. The germline gives CDR1 KGHDR, CDR2 SFDVKD. CDR3 size: 17 residues. Trimming stripped 3 bases from V and 2 bases from J, with 17 bases between. The chain's CDR3 is CATSDPLKELATDTQYF. CDR3 coding DNA: TGTGCCACCAGTGATCCCCTGAAAGAGCTCGCCACAGATACGCAGTATTTT.

The V and J genes are TRBV20-1 and TRBJ2-1, with 9 bases that match TRBD2. CDR3 length equals 16 residues. Per the germline V gene, CDR1 is DFQATT and CDR2 is SNEGSKA (reference sequence). V lost 2 bases and J lost 2; bases outside the gene matches: 7. The CDR3 spells CSARNPSGTAYNEQFF. The CDR3 nucleotides are TGCAGTGCTAGAAACCCTAGCGGGACAGCCTACAATGAGCAGTTCTTC.

In its sample, this clonotype was seen once. This chain uses TRBV6-5 with TRBJ2-7; TRBD1 aligns across 9 bases. V lost 11 bases and J lost 6; bases outside the gene matches: 11. The CDR3 totals 13 residues. The germline CDR1 and CDR2 sequences are MNHEY and SVGAGI. The CDR3, as DNA: TGTGCCGCCTCGGGACAGGGTCCCATCGAGCAGTACTTC. Protein product: CAASGQGPIEQYF.

There are many counts of this clonotype. The chain couples TRBV28 to TRBJ1-3; the D gene is possibly TRBD1 (5 bases). The CDR3 loop spans 16 amino acids. V was cut by 5 bases and J by 0 bases, with 14 bases left in between. CDR1 MDHEN and CDR2 SYDVKM come from the germline V gene. CDR3 bases: TGTGCCAGCAGTACCCCTGGGGGGATCTCTGGAAACACCATATATTTT. It translates to CASSTPGGISGNTIYF.

The count of this clonotype is one. The chain joins TRBV5-1 to TRBJ1-1, with 8 bases that match TRBD1. V dropped 4 bases and J dropped 4; count of bases not matched to a gene: 9. Germline CDR1 and CDR2: SGHRS and YFSETQ. The CDR3 has 15 amino acids. The CDR3, as DNA: TGCGCCAGCAGCCGGGGACGGGACAGGAGCACTGAAGCTTTCTTT. As protein: CASSRGRDRSTEAFF.

A word on this clonotype: One end of the junction fails to match germline, which may point to a read error. The chain couples TRBV29-1 to TRBJ1-5; unclear D gene. Germline loops: CDR1 SQVTM, CDR2 ANQGSEA. CDR3 length equals 13 residues. The chain's CDR3 is CSVSKGNNQPQHF. The CDR3, as DNA: TGCAGCGTTTCAAAGGGAAACAATCAGCCTCAGCATTTT.

A remark on this clonotype: The germline gene is not matched at one end of the junction; a read error may be the cause. The V and J genes are TRBV6-1 and TRBJ1-2; 7 nucleotides agree with TRBD1. Germline CDR1 is MNHNS and CDR2 is SASEGT. This CDR3 region has 15 residues. The CDR3 spells CASIDSTGKASGYIF. CDR3 sequence (DNA): TGTGCCAGCATAGATTCGACAGGGAAGGCAAGCGGCTACATCTTC.

Remarks on this clonotype: Mismatch with germline at one junction end may stem from a read error. The gene calls are TRBV29-1 and TRBJ1-1; weak D call: TRBD1 (6 bases). Per the germline V gene, CDR1 is SQVTM and CDR2 is ANQGSEA. The CDR3 is made up of 14 amino acids. CDR3 in amino acids: CSVGEGHGNTEGFF. The CDR3 DNA is TGCAGCGTTGGGGAGGGACACGGGAATACTGAAGGTTTCTTT. Based on the CDR3 plus reference TRBV29-1 and TRBJ1-1, the full variable domain is SAVISQKPSRDICQRGTSLTIQCQVDSQVTMMFWYRQQPGQSLTLIATANQGSEATYESGFVIDKFPISRPNLTFSTLTVSNMSPEDSSIYLCSVGEGHGNTEGFFGQGTRLTVV.

Points on this clonotype: The junction departs from germline at one end; a sequencing error may be responsible. The V and J genes are TRBV6-6 and TRBJ1-2; D is uncertain. The CDR3 runs 12 residues. Germline CDR1 MNHNY, CDR2 SVGAGI (reference sequence). The CDR3 here is CTSNRTAAGYTF. The CDR3, as DNA: TGTACCAGCAATAGAACGGCGGCCGGCTACACCTTC.

Details on this clonotype: A junction end diverges from the germline sequence, so it may reflect a read error. This chain joins TRBV29-1 and TRBJ1-2; tentatively, D is TRBD1 (6 bases). The germline V gene has CDR1 SQVTM and CDR2 ANQGSEA. There are 12 residues in the CDR3. In DNA form, the CDR3 reads TGTATCGTTGAGGACAGCCCCTATGGCTACACCTTC. Its translation: CIVEDSPYGYTF.

Only a few counts were recorded for this clonotype. This chain links TRBV5-1 with TRBJ2-1; the match to TRBD1 covers 7 bases. Germline lookup yields CDR1 SGHRS and CDR2 YFSETQ. Unmatched junction bases numbered 7, after V lost 3 bases and J lost 7 bases. The CDR3 extends over 14 amino acids. The CDR3 DNA sequence: TGCGCCAGCAGCTCCACAGGGGATGGAAATGAGCAGTTCTTC. This sequence encodes CASSSTGDGNEQFF.

The chain combines TRBV20-1 with TRBJ1-5; the D is unclear. The closer fit of TRBJ2-3 to the DNA end suggests the J call may be wrong. Looked up from germline, CDR1 is DFQATT and CDR2 is SNEGSKA (reference sequence). CDR3 length equals 14 residues. CDR3 sequence (DNA): TGCAGTGCTAGAGGCCAATCGTGGGGTCAGCCCCAGTATTTT. It yields the protein CSARGQSWGQPQYF.

The chain employs TRBV6-6 and TRBJ2-7, with 10 bases aligning to TRBD2. V trimming: 10 bases; J trimming: 4 bases; junction bases outside the gene matches: 7. The CDR3 totals 13 residues. Germline-derived CDR1 and CDR2 are MNHNY and SVGAGI (reference sequence). The CDR3, as DNA: TGTGCCACTAGCGCTAGCGGGAGATACGAGCAGTACTTC. Protein sequence: CATSASGRYEQYF.